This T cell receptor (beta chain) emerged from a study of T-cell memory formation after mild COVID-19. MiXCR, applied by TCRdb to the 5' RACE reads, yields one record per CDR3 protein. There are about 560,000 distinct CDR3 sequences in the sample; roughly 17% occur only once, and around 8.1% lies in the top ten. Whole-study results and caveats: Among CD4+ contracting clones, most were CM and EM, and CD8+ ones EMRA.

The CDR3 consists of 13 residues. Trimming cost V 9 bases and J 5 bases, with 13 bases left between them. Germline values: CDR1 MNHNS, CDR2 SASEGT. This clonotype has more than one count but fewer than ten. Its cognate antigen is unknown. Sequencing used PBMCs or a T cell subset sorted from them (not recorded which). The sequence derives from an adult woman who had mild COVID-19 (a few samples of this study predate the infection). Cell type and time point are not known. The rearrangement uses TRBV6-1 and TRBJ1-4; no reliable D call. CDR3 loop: CASRWRANEKLFF. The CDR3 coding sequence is TGTGCCAGTCGGTGGAGAGCCAATGAAAAACTGTTTTTT.